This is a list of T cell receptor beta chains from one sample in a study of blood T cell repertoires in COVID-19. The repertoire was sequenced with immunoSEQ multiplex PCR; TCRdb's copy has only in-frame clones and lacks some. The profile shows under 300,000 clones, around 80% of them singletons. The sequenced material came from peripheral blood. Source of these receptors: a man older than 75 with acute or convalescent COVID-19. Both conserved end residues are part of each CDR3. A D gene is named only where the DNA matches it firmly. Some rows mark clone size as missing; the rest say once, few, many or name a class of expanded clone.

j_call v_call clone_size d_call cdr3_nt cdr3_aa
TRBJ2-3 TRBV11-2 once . TGTGCCAGCAGCTTAGGTCCGGGTCGGAGCACAGATACGCAGTATTTT CASSLGPGRSTDTQYF
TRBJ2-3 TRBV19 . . TGTGCCAGTAGTATTCCCTCGCGGAGGGCTAGCACAGATACGCAGTATTTT CASSIPSRRASTDTQYF
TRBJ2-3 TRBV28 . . TGTGCCAGCAGCGAACTGGAGGATACGCAGTATTTT CASSELEDTQYF
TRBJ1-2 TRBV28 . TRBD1 TGTGCCAGCAGTGCCTGGACAGGTTCTATGGCTAACACCTTC CASSAWTGSMANTF
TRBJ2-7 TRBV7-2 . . TGTGCCAGCAGCTCCAACTCGGGGGTTAAGCAGTACTTC CASSSNSGVKQYF
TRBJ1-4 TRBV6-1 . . TGTGCCAGCAGTGAAGCGGCGGGGAACGATGAAAAACTGTTTTTT CASSEAAGNDEKLFF
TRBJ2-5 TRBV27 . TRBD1 TGTGCCAGCAGTCGCACGACAGGGGGCGCGGGGGAGACCCAGTACTTC CASSRTTGGAGETQYF
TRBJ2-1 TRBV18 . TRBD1 TGTGCCAGCTCACCGGTCAGGGGGACATACAATGAGCAGTTCTTC CASSPVRGTYNEQFF
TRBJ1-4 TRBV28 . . TGTGCCAGCAGCCTCAAGGGGGGGCGTCCTAATGAAAAACTGTTTTTT CASSLKGGRPNEKLFF
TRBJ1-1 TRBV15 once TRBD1 TGTGCCACCAGCAGGGGGCTCGGGACAGGCACTGAAGCTTTCTTT CATSRGLGTGTEAFF
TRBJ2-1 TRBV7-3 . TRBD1 TGTGCCAGCAGCTTAACCGGGACAGGGATTGTCAATGAGCAGTTCTTC CASSLTGTGIVNEQFF
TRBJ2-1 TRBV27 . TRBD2 TGTGCCAGCAGTTCCCTTAGCGGGGGGGACTACAATGAGCAGTTCTTC CASSSLSGGDYNEQFF
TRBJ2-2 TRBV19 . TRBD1 TGTGCCAGTAGTATAGGCGGACAGGGAACCGGGGAGCTGTTTTTT CASSIGGQGTGELFF
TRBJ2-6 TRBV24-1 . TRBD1 TGTGCCACCAGTGATAAACAGGGGACCCCCAACGTCCTGACTTTC CATSDKQGTPNVLTF
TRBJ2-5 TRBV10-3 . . TGTGCCGCCAACCCCGGGGGAAGGGAGACCCAGTACTTC CAANPGGRETQYF
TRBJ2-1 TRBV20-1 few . TGCAGATGTACAGGGAACAATGAGCAGTTCTTC CRCTGNNEQFF
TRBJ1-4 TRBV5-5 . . TGTGCCAGCAGCTTGGGACAGGATTTTGAAAAACTGTTTTTT CASSLGQDFEKLFF
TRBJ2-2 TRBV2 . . TGTGCCAGCACGGGGGTGGGTGGTGGCACCGGGGAGCTGTTTTTT CASTGVGGGTGELFF
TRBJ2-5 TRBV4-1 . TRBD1 TGCGCCAGCAGCCCGCGGTCCGGACAGGGAGGCCAGATGACGCAAGAGACCCAGTACTTC CASSPRSGQGGQMTQETQYF
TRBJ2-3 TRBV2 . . TGTGCCAGCAAAGGGGGTTCGTCAACAGATACGCAGTATTTT CASKGGSSTDTQYF